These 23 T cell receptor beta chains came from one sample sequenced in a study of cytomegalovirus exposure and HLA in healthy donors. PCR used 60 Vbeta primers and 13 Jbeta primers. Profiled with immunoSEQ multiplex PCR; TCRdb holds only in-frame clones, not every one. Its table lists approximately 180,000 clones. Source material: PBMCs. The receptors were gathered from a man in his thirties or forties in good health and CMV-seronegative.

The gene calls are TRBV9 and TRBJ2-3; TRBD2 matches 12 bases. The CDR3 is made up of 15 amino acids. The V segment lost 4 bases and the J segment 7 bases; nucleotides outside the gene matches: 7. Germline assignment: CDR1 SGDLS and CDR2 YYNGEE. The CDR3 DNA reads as TGTGCCAGCAGCTTAGGGACTAGCGGGCCAAATACGCAGTATTTT. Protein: CASSLGTSGPNTQYF.

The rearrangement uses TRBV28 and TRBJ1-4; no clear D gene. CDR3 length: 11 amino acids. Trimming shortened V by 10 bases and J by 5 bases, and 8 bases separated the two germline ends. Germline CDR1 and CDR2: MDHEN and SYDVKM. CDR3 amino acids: CAIKRNEKLFF. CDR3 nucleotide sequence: TGTGCCATCAAGAGGAATGAAAAACTGTTTTTT.

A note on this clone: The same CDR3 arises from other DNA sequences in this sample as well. The CDR3 loop is CASSSAQGSEAFF. The CDR3 coding sequence is TGTGCCAGCAGCTCAGCACAGGGGTCTGAAGCTTTCTTT. This chain joins TRBV7-2 and TRBJ1-1; 7 bases match TRBD1. After removal of 4 bases from V and 6 bases from J, the junction contained 5 bases not matched to a gene. Germline lookup yields CDR1 SGHTA and CDR2 FQGNSA. This CDR3 is built from 13 residues.

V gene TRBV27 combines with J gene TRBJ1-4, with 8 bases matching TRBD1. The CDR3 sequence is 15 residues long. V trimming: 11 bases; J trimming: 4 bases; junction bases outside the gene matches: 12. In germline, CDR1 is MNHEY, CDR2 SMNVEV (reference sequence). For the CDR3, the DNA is TGTGCCGGCCGTAACTGGACAGGGAGTAATGAAAAACTGTTTTTT. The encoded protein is CAGRNWTGSNEKLFF.

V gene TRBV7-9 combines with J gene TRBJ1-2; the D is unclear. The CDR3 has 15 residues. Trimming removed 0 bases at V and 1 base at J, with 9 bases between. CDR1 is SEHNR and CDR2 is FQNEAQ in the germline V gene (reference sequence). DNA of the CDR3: TGTGCCAGCAGCTTAGCTCAGGTGAATAACTATGGCTACACCTTC. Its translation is CASSLAQVNNYGYTF.

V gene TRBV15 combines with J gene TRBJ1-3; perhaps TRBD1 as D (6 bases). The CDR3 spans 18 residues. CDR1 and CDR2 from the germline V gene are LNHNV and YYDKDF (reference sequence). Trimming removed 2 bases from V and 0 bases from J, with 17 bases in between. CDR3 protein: CATSRPKGQASSGNTIYF. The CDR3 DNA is TGTGCCACCAGCAGACCTAAGGGACAAGCGAGCTCTGGAAACACCATATATTTT.

CDR3 sequence reads: CASSLTRTEGNTIYF. The CDR3 DNA follows: TGTGCCAGCAGCCTGACCCGGACAGAAGGAAACACCATATATTTT. This rearrangement joins TRBV6-1 to TRBJ1-3, with D possibly TRBD1 on 6 matching bases. Trimming pared 6 bases from V and 4 bases from J, leaving 16 bases between. Germline-derived CDR1 and CDR2 are MNHNS and SASEGT. The CDR3 totals 15 residues.

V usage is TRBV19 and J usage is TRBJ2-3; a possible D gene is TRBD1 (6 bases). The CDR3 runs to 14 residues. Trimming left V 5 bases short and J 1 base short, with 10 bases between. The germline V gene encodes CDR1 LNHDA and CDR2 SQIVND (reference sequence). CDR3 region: CASSQQGGTDTQYF. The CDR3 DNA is TGTGCCAGTAGTCAACAGGGAGGCACAGATACGCAGTATTTT.

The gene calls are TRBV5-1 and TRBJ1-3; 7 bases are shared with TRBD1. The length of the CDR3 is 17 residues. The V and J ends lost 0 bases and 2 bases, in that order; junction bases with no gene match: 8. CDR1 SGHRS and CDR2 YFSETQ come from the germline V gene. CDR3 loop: CASSLEPGQSTGNTIYF. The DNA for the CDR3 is TGCGCCAGCAGCTTGGAACCGGGACAGTCTACTGGAAACACCATATATTTT.

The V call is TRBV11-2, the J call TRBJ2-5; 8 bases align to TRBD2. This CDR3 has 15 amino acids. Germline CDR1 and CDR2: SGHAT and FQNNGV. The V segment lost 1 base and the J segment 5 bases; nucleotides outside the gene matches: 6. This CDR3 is CASSLVTTGGETQYF. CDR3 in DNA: TGTGCCAGCAGCTTAGTCACCACGGGAGGGGAGACCCAGTACTTC.

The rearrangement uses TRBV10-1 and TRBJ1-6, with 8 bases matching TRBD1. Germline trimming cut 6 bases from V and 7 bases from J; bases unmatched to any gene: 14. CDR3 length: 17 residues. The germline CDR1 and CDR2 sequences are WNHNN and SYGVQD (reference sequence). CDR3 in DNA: TGCGCCAGCAGAACCCACCCCCGGGACAGGCAGAATTCACCCCTCCACTTT. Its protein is CASRTHPRDRQNSPLHF.

CDR3 in DNA: TGTGCCAGTAGTATTAGACAGGGTCACTACAATGAGCAGTTCTTC. It is translated as CASSIRQGHYNEQFF. V usage is TRBV19 and J usage is TRBJ2-1; 7 bases fit TRBD1. The J segment lost 3 bases and the V segment lost 3 bases, leaving 5 bases of the junction unmatched. Germline lookup yields CDR1 LNHDA and CDR2 SQIVND (reference sequence). This CDR3 comprises 15 residues.

The CDR3 is CASTGLNSPLHF. CDR3 coding DNA: TGTGCCAGCACAGGACTTAATTCACCCCTCCACTTT. J is TRBJ1-6 and V is TRBV28; D gene unclear. The CDR3 runs to 12 residues. Trimming left V 7 bases short and J 6 bases short, with 7 bases between. Germline-derived CDR1 and CDR2 are MDHEN and SYDVKM.

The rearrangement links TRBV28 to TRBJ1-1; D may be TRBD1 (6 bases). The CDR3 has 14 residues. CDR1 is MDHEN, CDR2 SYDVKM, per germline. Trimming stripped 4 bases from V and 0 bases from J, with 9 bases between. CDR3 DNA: TGTGCCAGCAGTTCAGGACAGATGAACACTGAAGCTTTCTTT. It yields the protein CASSSGQMNTEAFF.

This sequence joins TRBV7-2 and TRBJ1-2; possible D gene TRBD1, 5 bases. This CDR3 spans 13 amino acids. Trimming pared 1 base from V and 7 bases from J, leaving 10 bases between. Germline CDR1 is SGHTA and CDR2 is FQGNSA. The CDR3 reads CASSLGRGPGYTF. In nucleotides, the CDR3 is TGTGCCAGCAGCTTAGGGAGGGGACCTGGCTACACCTTC.

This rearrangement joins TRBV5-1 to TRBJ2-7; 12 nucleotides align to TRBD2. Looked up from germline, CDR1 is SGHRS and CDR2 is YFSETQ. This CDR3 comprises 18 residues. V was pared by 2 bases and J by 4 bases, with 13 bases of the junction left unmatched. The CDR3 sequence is CASSFRTSGETRLYEQYF. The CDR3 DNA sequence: TGCGCCAGCAGCTTCCGGACTAGCGGGGAAACACGCCTATACGAGCAGTACTTC.

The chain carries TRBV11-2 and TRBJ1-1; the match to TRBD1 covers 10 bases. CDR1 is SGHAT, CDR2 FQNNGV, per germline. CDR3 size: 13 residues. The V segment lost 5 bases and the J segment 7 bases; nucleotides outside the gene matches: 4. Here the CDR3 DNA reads TGTGCCAGCAGCCGACAGGGGGCCAGTGAAGCTTTCTTT. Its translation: CASSRQGASEAFF.

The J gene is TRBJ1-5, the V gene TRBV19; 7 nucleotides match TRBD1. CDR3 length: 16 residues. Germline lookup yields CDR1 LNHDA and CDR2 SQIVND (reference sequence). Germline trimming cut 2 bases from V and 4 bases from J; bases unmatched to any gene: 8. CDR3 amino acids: CASSIRESGGNQPQHF. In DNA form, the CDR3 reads TGTGCCAGTAGTATAAGGGAGTCAGGGGGAAATCAGCCCCAGCATTTT.

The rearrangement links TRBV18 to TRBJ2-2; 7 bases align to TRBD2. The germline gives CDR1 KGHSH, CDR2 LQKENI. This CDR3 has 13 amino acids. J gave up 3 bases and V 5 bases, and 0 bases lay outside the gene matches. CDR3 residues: CASSAGDTGELFF. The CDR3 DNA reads TGTGCCAGCTCAGCGGGGGACACCGGGGAGCTGTTTTTT.

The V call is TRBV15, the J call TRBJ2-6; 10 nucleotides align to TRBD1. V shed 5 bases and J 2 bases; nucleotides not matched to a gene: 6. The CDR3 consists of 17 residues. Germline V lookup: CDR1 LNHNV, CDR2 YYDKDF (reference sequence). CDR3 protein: CATSVGTGVTGANVLTF. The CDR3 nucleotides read TGTGCCACCAGCGTGGGGACAGGGGTGACTGGGGCCAACGTCCTGACTTTC.

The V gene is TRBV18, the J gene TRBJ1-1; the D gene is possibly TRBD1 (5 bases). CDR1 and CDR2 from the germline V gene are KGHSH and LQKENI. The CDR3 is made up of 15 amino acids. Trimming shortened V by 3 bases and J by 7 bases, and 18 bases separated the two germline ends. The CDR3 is CASSPIGLTGGEAFF. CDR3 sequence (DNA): TGTGCCAGCTCACCCATAGGGCTAACCGGGGGTGAAGCTTTCTTT. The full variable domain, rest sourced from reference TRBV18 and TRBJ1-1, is NAGVMQNPRHLVRRRGQEARLRCSPMKGHSHVYWYRQLPEEGLKFMVYLQKENIIDESGMPKERFSAEFPKEGPSILRIQQVVRGDSAAYFCASSPIGLTGGEAFFGQGTRLTVV.

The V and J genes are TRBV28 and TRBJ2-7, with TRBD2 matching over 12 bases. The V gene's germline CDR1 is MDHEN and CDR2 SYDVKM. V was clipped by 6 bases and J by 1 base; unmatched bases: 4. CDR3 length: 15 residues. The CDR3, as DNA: TGTGCCAGCAGGGCAGGGACTAGCGGGTCCTACGAGCAGTACTTC. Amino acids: CASRAGTSGSYEQYF.

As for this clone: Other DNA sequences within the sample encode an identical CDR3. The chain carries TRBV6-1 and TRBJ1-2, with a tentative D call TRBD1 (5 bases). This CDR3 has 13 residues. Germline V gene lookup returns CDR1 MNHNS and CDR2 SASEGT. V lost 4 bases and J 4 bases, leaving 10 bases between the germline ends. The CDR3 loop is CASSGTGTYGYTF. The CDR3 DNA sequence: TGTGCCAGCAGTGGAACAGGTACCTATGGCTACACCTTC.